The T cell receptor (beta chain) under discussion was sequenced for a study of cytomegalovirus exposure and HLA in healthy donors. Points from the study as a whole: An analysis was carried out at a later point. It showed that HLA-associated TCR beta chains were more clonally expanded than equally common non-associated chains. CMV antigen specificity of a few CMV-associated chains was confirmed in vitro.

About this clone: Its antigen is not known.

PCR used 60 Vbeta primers and 13 Jbeta primers. This table comes from immunoSEQ multiplex PCR, and its TCRdb copy is limited to in-frame clones, with some not included. This sample's clone table lists around 74,000 clones. This receptor was identified in a man aged 45-60 years in good health and CMV-seropositive. The sample consisted of PBMCs.

Here the CDR3 reads CASGTGTSGRYEQFF. The CDR3 DNA reads as TGTGCTAGTGGTACCGGGACTAGCGGGAGGTATGAGCAGTTCTTC. The chain combines TRBV12-5 with TRBJ2-1, with 15 bases identical to TRBD2. From germline, CDR1 is LGHNT and CDR2 FRNRAP. This CDR3 is built from 15 residues. The junction had 4 bases not matched to a gene; V was cut back by 5 bases and J by 8 bases.